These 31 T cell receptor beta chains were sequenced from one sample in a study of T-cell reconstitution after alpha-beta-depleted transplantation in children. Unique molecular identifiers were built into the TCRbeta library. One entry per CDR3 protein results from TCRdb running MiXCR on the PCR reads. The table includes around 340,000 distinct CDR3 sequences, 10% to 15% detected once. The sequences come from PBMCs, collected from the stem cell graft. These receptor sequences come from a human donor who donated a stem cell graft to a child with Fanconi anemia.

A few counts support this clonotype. CDR3 bases: TGTGCCAGCAGCTTATCATACGGGAAAAGGAATCAGCCCCAGCATTTT. Its translation: CASSLSYGKRNQPQHF. The chain joins TRBV5-5 to TRBJ1-5; D is unresolved. The CDR3 spans 16 residues. The germline V gene encodes CDR1 SGHKS and CDR2 YYEKEE (reference sequence). Trimming took 2 bases from V and 4 from J, leaving 16 bases between them.

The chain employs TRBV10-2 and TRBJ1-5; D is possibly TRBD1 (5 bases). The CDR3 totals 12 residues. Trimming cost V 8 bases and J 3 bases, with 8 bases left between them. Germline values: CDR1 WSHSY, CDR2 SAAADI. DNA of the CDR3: TGCGCCAGCGGGGACTACAATCAGCCCCAGCATTTT. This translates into CASGDYNQPQHF.

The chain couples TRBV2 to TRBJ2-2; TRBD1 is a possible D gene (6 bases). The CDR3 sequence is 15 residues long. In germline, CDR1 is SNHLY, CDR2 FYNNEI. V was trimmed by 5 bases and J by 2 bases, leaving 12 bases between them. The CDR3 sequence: CASSSPRGNTGELFF. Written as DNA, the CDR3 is TGTGCCAGCAGTTCCCCCAGGGGTAACACCGGGGAGCTGTTTTTT.

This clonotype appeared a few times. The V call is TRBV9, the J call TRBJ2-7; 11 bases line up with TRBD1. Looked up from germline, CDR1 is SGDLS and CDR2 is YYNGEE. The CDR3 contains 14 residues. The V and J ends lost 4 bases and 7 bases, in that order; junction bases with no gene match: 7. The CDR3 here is CASSLGDRGFEQYF. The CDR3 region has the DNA TGTGCCAGCAGCCTCGGGGACAGGGGGTTTGAGCAGTACTTC.

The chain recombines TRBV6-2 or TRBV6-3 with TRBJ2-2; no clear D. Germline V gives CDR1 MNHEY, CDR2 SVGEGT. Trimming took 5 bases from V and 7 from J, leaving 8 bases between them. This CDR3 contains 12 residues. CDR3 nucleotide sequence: TGTGCCAGCAGTAGACAAAACGGGGAGCTGTTTTTT. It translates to CASSRQNGELFF.

The CDR3 DNA follows: TGCAGTGCTAGAGGGGTGGGCACAGATACGCAGTATTTT. Protein: CSARGVGTDTQYF. The chain employs TRBV20-1 and TRBJ2-3; D is uncertain. In germline, CDR1 is DFQATT, CDR2 SNEGSKA (reference sequence). The V and J ends lost 1 base and 1 base respectively, with 6 bases between them. The CDR3 length is 13 residues.

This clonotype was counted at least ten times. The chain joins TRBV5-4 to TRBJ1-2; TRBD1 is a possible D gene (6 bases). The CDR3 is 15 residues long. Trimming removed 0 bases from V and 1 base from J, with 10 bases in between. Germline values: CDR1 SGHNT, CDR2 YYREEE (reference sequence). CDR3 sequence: CASSLGTEVNYGYTF. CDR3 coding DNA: TGTGCCAGCAGCTTGGGGACAGAGGTTAACTATGGCTACACCTTC.

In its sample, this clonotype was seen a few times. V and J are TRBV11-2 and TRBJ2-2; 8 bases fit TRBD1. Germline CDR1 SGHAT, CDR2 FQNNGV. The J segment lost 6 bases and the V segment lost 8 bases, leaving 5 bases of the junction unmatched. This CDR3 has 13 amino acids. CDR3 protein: CASDRGGAGELFF. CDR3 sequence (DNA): TGTGCCAGCGACAGGGGTGGGGCCGGGGAGCTGTTTTTT.

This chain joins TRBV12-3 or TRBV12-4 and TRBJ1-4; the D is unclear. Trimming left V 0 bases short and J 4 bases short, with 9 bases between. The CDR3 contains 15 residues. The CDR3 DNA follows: TGTGCCAGCAGTTTAGCAGCACGGAATAATGAAAAACTGTTTTTT. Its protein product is CASSLAARNNEKLFF.

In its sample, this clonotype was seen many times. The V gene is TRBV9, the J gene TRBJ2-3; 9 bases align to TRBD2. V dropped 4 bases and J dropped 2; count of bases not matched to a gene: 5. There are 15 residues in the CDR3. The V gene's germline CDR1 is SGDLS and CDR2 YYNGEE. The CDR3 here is CASSSSGGYTDTQYF. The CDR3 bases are TGTGCCAGCAGCTCAAGCGGGGGGTACACAGATACGCAGTATTTT.

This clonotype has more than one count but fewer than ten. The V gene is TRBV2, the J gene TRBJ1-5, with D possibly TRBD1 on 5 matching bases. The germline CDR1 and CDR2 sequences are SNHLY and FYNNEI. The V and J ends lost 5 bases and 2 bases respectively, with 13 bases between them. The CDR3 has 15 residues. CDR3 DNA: TGTGCCAGCAGTCCGGGGCACCAAGGCAATCAGCCCCAGCATTTT. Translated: CASSPGHQGNQPQHF. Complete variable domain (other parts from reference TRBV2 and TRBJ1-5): EPEVTQTPSHQVTQMGQEVILRCVPISNHLYFYWYRQILGQKVEFLVSFYNNEISEKSEIFDDQFSVERPDGSNFTLKIRSTKLEDSAMYFCASSPGHQGNQPQHFGDGTRLSIL.

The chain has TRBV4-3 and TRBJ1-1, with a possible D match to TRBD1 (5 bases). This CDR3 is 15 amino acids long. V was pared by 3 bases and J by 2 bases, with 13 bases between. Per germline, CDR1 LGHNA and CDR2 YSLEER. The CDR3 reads CASSQIWDGNTEAFF. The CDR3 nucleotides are TGCGCCAGCAGCCAGATATGGGACGGCAACACTGAAGCTTTCTTT.

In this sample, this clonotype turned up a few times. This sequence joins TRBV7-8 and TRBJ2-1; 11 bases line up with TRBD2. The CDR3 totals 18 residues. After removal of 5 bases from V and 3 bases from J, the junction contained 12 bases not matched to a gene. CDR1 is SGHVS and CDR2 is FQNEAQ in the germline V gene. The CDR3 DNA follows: TGTGCCAGCAGCCAGGCACTAGCGGGGGACCGGATCTACAATGAGCAGTTCTTC. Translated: CASSQALAGDRIYNEQFF.

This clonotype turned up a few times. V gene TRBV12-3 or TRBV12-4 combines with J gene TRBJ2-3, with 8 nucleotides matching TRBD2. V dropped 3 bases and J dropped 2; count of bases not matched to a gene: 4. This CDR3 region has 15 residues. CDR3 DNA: TGTGCCAGCAGTTTCTTAGCGGGGTCCACAGATACGCAGTATTTT. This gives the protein CASSFLAGSTDTQYF.

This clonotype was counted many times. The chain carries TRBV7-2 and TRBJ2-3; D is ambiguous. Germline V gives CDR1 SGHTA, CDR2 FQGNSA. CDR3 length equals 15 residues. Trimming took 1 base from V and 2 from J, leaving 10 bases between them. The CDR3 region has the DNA TGTGCCAGCAGCTTAGAATGGGCGTCCACAGATACGCAGTATTTT. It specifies CASSLEWASTDTQYF.

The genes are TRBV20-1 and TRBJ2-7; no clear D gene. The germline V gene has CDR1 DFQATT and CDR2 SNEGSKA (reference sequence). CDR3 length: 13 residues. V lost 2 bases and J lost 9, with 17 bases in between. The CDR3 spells CSARSPGFPWQYF. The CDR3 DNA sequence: TGCAGTGCTAGAAGTCCTGGTTTCCCCTGGCAGTACTTC.

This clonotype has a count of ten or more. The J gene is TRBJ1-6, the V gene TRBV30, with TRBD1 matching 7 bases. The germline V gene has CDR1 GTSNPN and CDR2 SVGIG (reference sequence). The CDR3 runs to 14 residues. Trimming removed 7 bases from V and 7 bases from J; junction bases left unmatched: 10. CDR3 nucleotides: TGTGCCTCTTTTTTTCGGGACAGAAATTCACCCCTCCACTTT. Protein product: CASFFRDRNSPLHF.

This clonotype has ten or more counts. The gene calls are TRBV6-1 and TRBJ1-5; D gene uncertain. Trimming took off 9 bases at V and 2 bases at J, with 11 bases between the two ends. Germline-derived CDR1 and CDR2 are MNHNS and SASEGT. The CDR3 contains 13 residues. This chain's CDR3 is CASQPFGNQPQHF. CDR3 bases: TGTGCCAGTCAGCCTTTCGGCAATCAGCCCCAGCATTTT.

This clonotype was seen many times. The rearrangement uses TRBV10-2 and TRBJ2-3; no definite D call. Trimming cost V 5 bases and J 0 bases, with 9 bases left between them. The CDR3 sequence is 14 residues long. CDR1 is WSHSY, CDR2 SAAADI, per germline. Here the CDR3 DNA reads TGCGCCAGCAGTATTCATCCTAGCACAGATACGCAGTATTTT. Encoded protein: CASSIHPSTDTQYF.

The CDR3 sequence is CASSSPWVSNEQFF. CDR3 DNA: TGTGCCAGCTCCTCGCCCTGGGTGAGCAATGAGCAGTTCTTC. This chain connects TRBV2 to TRBJ2-1; D is unclear. Germline CDR1 and CDR2: SNHLY and FYNNEI. This CDR3 has 14 amino acids. V was trimmed by 8 bases and J by 6 bases, leaving 17 bases between them. Complete variable domain (other parts from reference TRBV2 and TRBJ2-1): EPEVTQTPSHQVTQMGQEVILRCVPISNHLYFYWYRQILGQKVEFLVSFYNNEISEKSEIFDDQFSVERPDGSNFTLKIRSTKLEDSAMYFCASSSPWVSNEQFFGPGTRLTVL.

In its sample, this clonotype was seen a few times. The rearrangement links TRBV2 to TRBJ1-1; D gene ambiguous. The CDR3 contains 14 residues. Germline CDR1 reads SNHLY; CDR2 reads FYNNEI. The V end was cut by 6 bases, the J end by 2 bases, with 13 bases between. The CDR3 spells CASSFETVNTEAFF. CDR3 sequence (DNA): TGTGCCAGCAGCTTTGAGACGGTTAACACTGAAGCTTTCTTT.

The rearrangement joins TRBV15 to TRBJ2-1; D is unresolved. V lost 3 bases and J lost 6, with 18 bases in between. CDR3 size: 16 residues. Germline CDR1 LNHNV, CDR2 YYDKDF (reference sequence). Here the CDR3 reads CATSREIEARPNEQFF. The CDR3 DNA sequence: TGTGCCACCAGCAGGGAGATCGAAGCCCGGCCCAATGAGCAGTTCTTC.

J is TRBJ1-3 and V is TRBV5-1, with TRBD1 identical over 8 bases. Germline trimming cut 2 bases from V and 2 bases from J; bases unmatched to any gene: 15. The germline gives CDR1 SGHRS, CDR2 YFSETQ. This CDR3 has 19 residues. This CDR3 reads CASSFRDRQDEGAGNTIYF. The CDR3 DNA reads TGCGCCAGCAGCTTCCGGGACAGGCAAGACGAGGGAGCTGGAAACACCATATATTTT. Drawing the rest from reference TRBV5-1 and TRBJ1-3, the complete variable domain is KAGVTQTPRYLIKTRGQQVTLSCSPISGHRSVSWYQQTPGQGLQFLFEYFSETQRNKGNFPGRFSGRQFSNSRSEMNVSTLELGDSALYLCASSFRDRQDEGAGNTIYFGEGSWLTVV.

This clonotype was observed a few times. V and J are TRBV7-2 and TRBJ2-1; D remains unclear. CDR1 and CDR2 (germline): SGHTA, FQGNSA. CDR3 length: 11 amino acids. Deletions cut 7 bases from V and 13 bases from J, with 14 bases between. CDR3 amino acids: CASKVASAQFF. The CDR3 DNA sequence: TGTGCCAGCAAGGTGGCCAGCGCTCAGTTCTTC.

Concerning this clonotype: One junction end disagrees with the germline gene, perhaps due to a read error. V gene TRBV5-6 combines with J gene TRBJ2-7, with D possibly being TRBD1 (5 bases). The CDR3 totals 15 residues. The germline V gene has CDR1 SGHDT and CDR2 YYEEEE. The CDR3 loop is CASSFFDRQSSRMNF. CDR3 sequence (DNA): TGTGCCAGCAGCTTCTTTGATAGACAGTCATCAAGGATGAACTTC.

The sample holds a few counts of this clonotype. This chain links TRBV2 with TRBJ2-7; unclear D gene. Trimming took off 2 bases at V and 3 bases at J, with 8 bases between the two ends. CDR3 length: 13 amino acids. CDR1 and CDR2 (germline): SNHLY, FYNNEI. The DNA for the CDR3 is TGTGCCAGCAGTGAAACAGTAGACTACGAGCAGTACGTC. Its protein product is CASSETVDYEQYV.

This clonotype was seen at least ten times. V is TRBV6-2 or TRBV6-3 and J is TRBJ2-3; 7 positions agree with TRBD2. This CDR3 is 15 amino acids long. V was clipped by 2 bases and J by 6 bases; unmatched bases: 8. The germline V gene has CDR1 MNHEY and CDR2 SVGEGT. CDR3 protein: CASSYQGTIGDTQYF. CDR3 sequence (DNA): TGTGCCAGCAGTTACCAAGGGACTATAGGGGATACGCAGTATTTT.

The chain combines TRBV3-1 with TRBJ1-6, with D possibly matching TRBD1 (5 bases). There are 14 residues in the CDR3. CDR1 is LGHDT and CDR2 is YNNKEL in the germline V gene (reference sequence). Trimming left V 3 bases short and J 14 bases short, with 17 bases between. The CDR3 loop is CASSQATRGSTLHF. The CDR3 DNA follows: TGTGCCAGCAGCCAGGCCACCCGGGGGTCTACCCTCCACTTT. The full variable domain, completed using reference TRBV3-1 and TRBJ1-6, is DTAVSQTPKYLVTQMGNDKSIKCEQNLGHDTMYWYKQDSKKFLKIMFSYNNKELIINETVPNRFSPKSPDKAHLNLHINSLELGDSAVYFCASSQATRGSTLHFGNGTRLTVT.

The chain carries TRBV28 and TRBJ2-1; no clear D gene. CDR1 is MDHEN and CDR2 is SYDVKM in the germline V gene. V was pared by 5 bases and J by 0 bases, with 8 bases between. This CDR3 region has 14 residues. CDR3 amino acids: CASSTFSSYNEQFF. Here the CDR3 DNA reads TGTGCCAGCAGTACCTTTAGCTCCTACAATGAGCAGTTCTTC. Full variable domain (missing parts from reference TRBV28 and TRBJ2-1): DVKVTQSSRYLVKRTGEKVFLECVQDMDHENMFWYRQDPGLGLRLIYFSYDVKMKEKGDIPEGYSVSREKKERFSLILESASTNQTSMYLCASSTFSSYNEQFFGPGTRLTVL.

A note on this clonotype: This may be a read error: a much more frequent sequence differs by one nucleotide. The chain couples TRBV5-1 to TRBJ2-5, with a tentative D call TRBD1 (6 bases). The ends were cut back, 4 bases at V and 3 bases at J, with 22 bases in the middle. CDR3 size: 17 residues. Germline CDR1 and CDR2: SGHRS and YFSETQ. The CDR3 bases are TGCGCCAGCAGCGGGAGCCCACAGGGTTCTGCGAAAGAGACCCAGTACTTC. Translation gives CASSGSPQGSAKETQYF.

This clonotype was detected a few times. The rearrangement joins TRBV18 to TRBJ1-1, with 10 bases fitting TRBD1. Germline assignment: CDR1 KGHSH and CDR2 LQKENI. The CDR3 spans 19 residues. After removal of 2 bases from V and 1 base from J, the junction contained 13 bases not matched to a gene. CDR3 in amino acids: CASSPSTINRDRGNTEAFF. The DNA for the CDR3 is TGTGCCAGCTCACCATCCACCATCAACCGGGACAGGGGGAACACTGAAGCTTTCTTT.